The present entry profiles one T cell receptor (beta chain) with its context. The antigen is unknown. V lost 4 bases and J 1 base, leaving 18 bases between the germline ends. CDR1 and CDR2 (germline): KGHSY, FQNENV. This CDR3 contains 17 residues. This sample was taken from a study of T cells in localized non-small cell lung cancer. Assay: immunoSEQ multiplex PCR; the TCRdb copy retains only in-frame clones and omits some. The data contain approximately 31,000 clones, about 81% of them singletons. Points from the study as a whole: There were a median roughly 59 of the top 100 tumor clones appearing in adjacent lung. Of the tissues analyzed, uninvolved adjacent lung showed maximal T cell clonality, greater than tumor.

The TCR comes from a male donor aged 60 or over with stage II squamous cell lung carcinoma. The V and J genes are TRBV16 and TRBJ2-3; possibly TRBD2 for D (6 bases). The sequenced sample was peripheral blood, obtained before any cancer treatment. CDR3 coding DNA: TGTGCCAGCAGCCCGGCCCGTGGTAGCGGTGGCACAGATACGCAGTATTTT. Protein sequence: CASSPARGSGGTDTQYF.